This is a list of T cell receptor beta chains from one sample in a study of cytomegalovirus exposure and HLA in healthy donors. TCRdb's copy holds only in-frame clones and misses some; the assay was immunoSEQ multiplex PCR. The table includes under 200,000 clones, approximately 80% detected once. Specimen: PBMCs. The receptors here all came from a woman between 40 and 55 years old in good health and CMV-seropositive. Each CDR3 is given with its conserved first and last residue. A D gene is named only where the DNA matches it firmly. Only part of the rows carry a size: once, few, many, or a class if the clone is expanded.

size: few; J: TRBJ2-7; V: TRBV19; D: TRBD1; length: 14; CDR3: CASSTTGNPHEQYF; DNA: TGTGCCAGTAGTACGACAGGGAATCCCCACGAGCAGTACTTC
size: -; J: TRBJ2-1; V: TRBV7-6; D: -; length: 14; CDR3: CASSLDYRANEQFF; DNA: TGTGCCAGCAGCTTAGATTACAGGGCGAATGAGCAGTTCTTC
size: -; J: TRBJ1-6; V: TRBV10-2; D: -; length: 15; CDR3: CATHRAETANSPLHF; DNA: TGCGCCACCCATCGTGCTGAGACAGCGAATTCACCCCTCCACTTT
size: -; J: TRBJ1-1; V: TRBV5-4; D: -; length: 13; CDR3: CASKPGENTEAFF; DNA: TGTGCCAGCAAACCCGGGGAGAACACTGAAGCTTTCTTT
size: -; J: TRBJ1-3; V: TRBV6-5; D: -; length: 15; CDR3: CASSYSRVTGNTIYF; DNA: TGTGCCAGCAGTTATTCTCGGGTGACTGGAAACACCATATATTTT
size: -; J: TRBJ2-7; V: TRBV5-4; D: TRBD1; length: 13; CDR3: CAGNRGKVYEQYF; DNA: TGTGCCGGGAACAGGGGGAAGGTCTACGAGCAGTACTTC
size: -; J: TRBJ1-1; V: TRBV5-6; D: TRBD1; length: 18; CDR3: CASSSPGQGIRRYTEAFF; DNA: TGTGCCAGCAGCTCACCGGGACAGGGGATTAGGAGATACACTGAAGCTTTCTTT
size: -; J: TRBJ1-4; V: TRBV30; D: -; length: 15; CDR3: CAWSVLATTNEKLFF; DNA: TGTGCCTGGAGTGTACTCGCGACAACTAATGAAAAACTGTTTTTT
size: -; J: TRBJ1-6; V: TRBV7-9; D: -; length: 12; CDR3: CASGAQHSPLHF; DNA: TGTGCCAGCGGGGCACAACATTCACCCCTCCACTTT
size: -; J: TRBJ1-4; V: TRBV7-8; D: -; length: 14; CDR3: CASSLLPNGEKLFF; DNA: TGTGCCAGCAGCTTACTCCCGAACGGTGAAAAACTGTTTTTT
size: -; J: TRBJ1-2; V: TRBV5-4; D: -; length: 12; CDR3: CASRPGYGGYTF; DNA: TGTGCCAGCAGGCCAGGGTACGGTGGCTACACCTTC
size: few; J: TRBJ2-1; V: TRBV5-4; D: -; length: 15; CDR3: CASSPGQFPRSEQFF; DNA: TGTGCCAGCAGCCCAGGACAGTTCCCGAGGAGTGAGCAGTTCTTC
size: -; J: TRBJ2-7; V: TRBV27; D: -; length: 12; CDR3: CASSTQSYEQYF; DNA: TGTGCCAGCAGTACGCAGTCCTACGAGCAGTACTTC
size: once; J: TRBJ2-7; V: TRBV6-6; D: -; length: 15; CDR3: CASSYSASVNYEQYF; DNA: TGTGCCAGCAGTTACTCCGCCAGTGTAAACTACGAGCAGTACTTC
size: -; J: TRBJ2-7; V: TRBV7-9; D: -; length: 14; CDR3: CSSSSTGKGGEQYF; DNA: TGTTCCAGCAGCTCGACAGGGAAGGGAGGCGAGCAGTACTTC
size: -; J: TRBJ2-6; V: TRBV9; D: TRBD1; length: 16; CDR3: CASSAQGAGGANVLTF; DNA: TGTGCCAGCAGCGCCCAGGGGGCGGGGGGGGCCAACGTCCTGACTTTC
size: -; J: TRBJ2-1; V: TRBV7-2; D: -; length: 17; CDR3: CASSPRHSRGGYNEQFF; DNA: TGTGCCAGCAGCCCCAGACACTCGAGGGGGGGGTACAATGAGCAGTTCTTC